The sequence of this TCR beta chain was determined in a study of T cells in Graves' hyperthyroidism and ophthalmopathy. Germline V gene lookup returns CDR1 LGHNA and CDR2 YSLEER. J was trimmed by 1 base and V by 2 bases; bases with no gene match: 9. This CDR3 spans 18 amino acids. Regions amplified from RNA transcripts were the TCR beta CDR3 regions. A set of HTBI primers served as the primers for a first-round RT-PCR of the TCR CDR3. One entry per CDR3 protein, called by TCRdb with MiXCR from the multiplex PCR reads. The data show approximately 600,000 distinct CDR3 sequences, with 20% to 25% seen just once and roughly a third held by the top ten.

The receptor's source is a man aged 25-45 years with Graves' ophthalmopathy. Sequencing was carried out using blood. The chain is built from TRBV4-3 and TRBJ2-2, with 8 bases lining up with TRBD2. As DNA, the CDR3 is TGCGCCAGCAGCCAACCCGGGGCTAGCGGGTGGAACACCGGGGAGCTGTTTTTT. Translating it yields CASSQPGASGWNTGELFF.